Listed below are T cell receptor beta chains from one sample, sequenced in a study of graft-versus-host responses after intestinal transplantation. The data were produced by immunoSEQ multiplex PCR, yet TCRdb's version contains in-frame clones alone and is incomplete. The sample lists around 13,000 clones, around 70% occurring once. The material sequenced was ileum tissue, taken 16 days after intestinal transplant. These receptors were obtained from a human patient who received an intestinal transplant, so some T cells may come from the graft donor. The CDR3 runs from the conserved cysteine through the conserved F or W. D genes are given only for firm matches. Size is omitted from some rows. Given values are once, few, many or a class for expanded clones.

TRBJ2-4 | TRBV11-2 | - | - | TGTGCCAGCAGCACCTACCCACCGGGGAAAAACATTCAGTACTTC | CASSTYPPGKNIQYF
TRBJ2-7 | TRBV4-1 | few | TRBD2 | TGCGCCAGCAGCCAGATAGCGGGAGACTTATGGCAGTACTTC | CASSQIAGDLWQYF
TRBJ1-5 | TRBV6-5 | - | TRBD1 | TGTGCCAGCAGTGCCCAAGACAGGGAAGAGCCCCAGCATTTT | CASSAQDREEPQHF
TRBJ2-7 | TRBV7-9 | - | - | TGTGCCAGCGGAAAACAGGCCTACGAGCAGTACTTC | CASGKQAYEQYF
TRBJ1-1 | TRBV2 | - | TRBD1 | TGTGCCACCCAAGTCCCTATGGAGCCGACAGGGGGCAAGGGTAGTTACACTGAAGCTTTCTTT | CATQVPMEPTGGKGSYTEAFF
TRBJ2-7 | TRBV27 | - | - | TGTGCCAGCAGTTTACGGGGACATTATAGCAGGAGCTCCTACGAGCAGTACTTC | CASSLRGHYSRSSYEQYF
TRBJ2-4 | TRBV11-2 | - | TRBD1 | TGTGCCAGCAGTTTATTCCGAGGGACAGTGGGAAACATTCAGTACTTC | CASSLFRGTVGNIQYF
TRBJ2-2 | TRBV10-1 | - | - | TGCGCCAGCAGTGATACCGGGGTTAACACCGGGGAGCTGTTTTTT | CASSDTGVNTGELFF
TRBJ2-7 | TRBV7-9 | - | TRBD2 | TGTGCCAGCAGCCGTAGCGGGACCCTCTCCTACGAGCAGTACTTC | CASSRSGTLSYEQYF
TRBJ2-7 | TRBV20-1 | - | - | TGCAGCGGGATGGGGTCGGGAGAGCAGTACTTC | CSGMGSGEQYF
TRBJ1-5 | TRBV6-1 | - | TRBD1 | TGTGCCAGCAGTGGACAGGGGGCGTTGAGCAATCAGCCCCAGCATTTT | CASSGQGALSNQPQHF
TRBJ1-2 | TRBV6-1 | - | TRBD1 | TGTGCCAGCAGTGCTATCCATGACAGGGTCGGAGGCTACACCTTC | CASSAIHDRVGGYTF
TRBJ2-7 | TRBV28 | - | TRBD2 | TGTGCCAGCACCCGGCTAGCGGGAGTCTACGAGCAGTACTTC | CASTRLAGVYEQYF
TRBJ1-1 | TRBV18 | few | - | TGTGCCAGCTCACTGCTTCAGGGATCGGACACTGAAGCTTTCTTT | CASSLLQGSDTEAFF
TRBJ1-5 | TRBV28 | - | - | TGTGCCAGCAAAAACAGGTATCAGCCCCAGCATTTT | CASKNRYQPQHF
TRBJ2-2 | TRBV27 | - | - | TGTGCCAGCAGTTGGGAGGTCACCGGGGAGCTGTTTTTT | CASSWEVTGELFF
TRBJ2-2 | TRBV6-1 | - | - | TGTGCCAGCAGTGAATCGGGCACCGGGGAGCTGTTTTTT | CASSESGTGELFF
TRBJ2-7 | TRBV10-1 | - | TRBD2 | TGCGCCAGCAGTGATACTAGCGGGGCCTACGAGCAGTACTTC | CASSDTSGAYEQYF
TRBJ2-5 | TRBV25-1 | - | - | TGTGCCAGCAGTGAGAGCCAAGAGACCCAGTACTTC | CASSESQETQYF
TRBJ2-3 | TRBV10-1 | - | TRBD2 | TGCGCCAGCAGCCACAGCCTGACTAGCGGGGGGGCCTGGGTCACAGATACGCAGTATTTT | CASSHSLTSGGAWVTDTQYF
TRBJ2-7 | TRBV7-9 | - | TRBD1 | TGTGCCAGCAGCTTAGACCTTAACAGGGGGCTCTCCTCCTACGAGCAGTACTTC | CASSLDLNRGLSSYEQYF
TRBJ2-3 | TRBV2 | - | TRBD2 | TGTGCCAGCCGGCTAGCGGGATGGGGCGATACGCAGTATTTT | CASRLAGWGDTQYF
TRBJ2-4 | TRBV4-3 | - | - | TGCGCCAGCAGCCGCCAGCGGGTCCACAAAAACATTCAGTACTTC | CASSRQRVHKNIQYF
TRBJ1-5 | TRBV28 | - | - | TGTGCCAGCAGTCAAAATCAGCCCCAGCATTTT | CASSQNQPQHF
TRBJ2-1 | TRBV29-1 | - | - | TGCAGCGTTGAAGACCCCTCGTGGCATCAGCAGTTCTTC | CSVEDPSWHQQFF
TRBJ2-7 | TRBV6-1 | - | TRBD2 | TGTGCCAGCAGTGATCTAGCGGGACTCTACGAGCAGTACTTC | CASSDLAGLYEQYF
TRBJ2-5 | TRBV5-1 | once | TRBD2 | TGCGCCAGCAGAGGATTCGGACTAGCGGGAGAGACCCAGTACTTC | CASRGFGLAGETQYF
TRBJ2-7 | TRBV7-9 | - | - | TGTGCCAGCTCCATTGCCTACGAGCAGTACTTC | CASSIAYEQYF
TRBJ2-1 | TRBV11-2 | - | - | TGTGCCAGCAGCTTTATAGGGGTAAACTCCTACAATGAGCAGTTCTTC | CASSFIGVNSYNEQFF
TRBJ1-1 | TRBV9 | - | - | TGTGCCAGCAGCGCCAGCGGGGGGAACACTGAAGCTTTCTTT | CASSASGGNTEAFF
TRBJ2-7 | TRBV6-5 | - | TRBD1 | TGTGCCAGCAGTCAGACAGGGTACGAGCAGTACTTC | CASSQTGYEQYF
TRBJ2-1 | TRBV19 | medium-sized | - | TGTGCCAGTAAGTACGGGTCTGGATTCGATGAGCAGTTCTTC | CASKYGSGFDEQFF
TRBJ1-2 | TRBV6-6 | - | - | TGTGCCAGCAGCCCCTTCGGGTCCAACTATGGCTACACCTTC | CASSPFGSNYGYTF
TRBJ2-3 | TRBV7-9 | - | - | TGTGCCAGCAGCTTGGGACTTAGCACAGATACGCAGTATTTT | CASSLGLSTDTQYF
TRBJ1-2 | TRBV7-6 | - | TRBD1 | TGTGCCAGCAGCTCGGGACAGCCGAGCAACTATGGCTACACCTTC | CASSSGQPSNYGYTF
TRBJ2-1 | TRBV10-3 | few | TRBD2 | TGTGCCATCAGTGAGTCGTCCTTGTTTAGGGTCGGCGGGAGTGAGCAGTTCTTC | CAISESSLFRVGGSEQFF
TRBJ2-1 | TRBV27 | few | TRBD2 | TGTGCCAGCAGTTGGGGGGGGTCCTACAATGAGCAGTTCTTC | CASSWGGSYNEQFF
TRBJ2-7 | TRBV30 | - | TRBD1 | TGTGCCTGGAGTAGGACAGGACCCTACGAGCAGTACTTC | CAWSRTGPYEQYF
TRBJ2-1 | TRBV5-1 | - | - | TGCGCCAGCAGCTTGGGGTTTGAGGTCAATGAGCAGTTCTTC | CASSLGFEVNEQFF
TRBJ2-3 | TRBV5-4 | - | - | TGTGCCAGCAGCCGAACAGGCCCGTCAGATACGCAGTATTTT | CASSRTGPSDTQYF
TRBJ2-5 | TRBV4-1 | - | TRBD2 | TGCGCCAGCAGCCAACGGGATAGCGGGGGCTTCTTAGAGACCCAGTACTTC | CASSQRDSGGFLETQYF
TRBJ2-3 | TRBV7-6 | - | - | TGTGCCAGCAGCTTGGTCGCAGGTCCGATCACAGATACGCAGTATTTT | CASSLVAGPITDTQYF
TRBJ2-1 | TRBV5-4 | - | TRBD2 | TGTGCCAGCAGCTTGACTAGCGCGGGTGCGGACAATGAGCAGTTCTTC | CASSLTSAGADNEQFF
TRBJ2-7 | TRBV5-4 | - | - | TGTGCCAGCAGTCGTGCACTAGAGGAATCTTACGAGCAGTACTTC | CASSRALEESYEQYF